This passage covers 7 T cell receptor beta chains from one sample sequenced in a study of T cell changes during pregnancy in multiple sclerosis. Measured with immunoSEQ multiplex PCR; TCRdb has only the in-frame clones, and not every one. This sample has 70,000 to 95,000 clones, with just under 95% found just once. The sample was peripheral blood, taken in the first trimester of pregnancy. These TCRs come from a female donor with multiple sclerosis, enrolled in a pregnancy study.

The chain carries TRBV5-6 and TRBJ1-2; weak D call: TRBD1 (6 bases). V was clipped by 3 bases and J by 3 bases, with 12 bases between them. The CDR3 spans 14 residues. Germline CDR1 SGHDT, CDR2 YYEEEE. The CDR3 bases are TGTGCCAGCAGCTCGGACAGCCCGGACTATGGCTACACCTTC. It specifies CASSSDSPDYGYTF.

J is TRBJ1-2 and V is TRBV14, with D possibly matching TRBD1 (6 bases). The V end lost 4 bases, the J end lost 4 bases, and 16 bases lay between the germline ends. CDR1 is SGHDN and CDR2 is FVKESK in the germline V gene. This CDR3 has 15 residues. The DNA of the CDR3 is TGTGCCAGCAGCCGAACAGGGTTTGTGGTCTATGGCTACACCTTC. Amino acid sequence: CASSRTGFVVYGYTF.

The chain uses TRBV5-5 and TRBJ2-1, with 7 bases aligning to TRBD1. The CDR3 has 13 amino acids. V gave up 3 bases and J gave up 5 bases; unmatched junction bases: 2. Germline CDR1 and CDR2: SGHKS and YYEKEE (reference sequence). CDR3 protein: CASSWGQNNEQFF. The CDR3 nucleotides read TGTGCCAGCAGCTGGGGACAGAACAATGAGCAGTTCTTC.

The V gene is TRBV4-1, the J gene TRBJ1-2; the D gene is possibly TRBD1 (5 bases). CDR1 is MGHRA and CDR2 is YSYEKL in the germline V gene. V was pared by 4 bases and J by 8 bases, with 14 bases between. This CDR3 region has 13 residues. This CDR3 reads CASSRHGGYGYTF. CDR3 nucleotide sequence: TGCGCCAGCAGCCGCCACGGGGGTTACGGCTACACCTTC.

The chain uses TRBV18 and TRBJ2-1, with TRBD1 identical over 11 bases. The CDR3 is made up of 16 amino acids. The junction had 4 bases not matched to a gene; V was cut back by 2 bases and J by 4 bases. The germline gives CDR1 KGHSH, CDR2 LQKENI. The CDR3 sequence: CASSPGGQGAYNEQFF. CDR3 sequence (DNA): TGTGCCAGCTCACCAGGAGGACAGGGGGCTTACAATGAGCAGTTCTTC.

This chain connects TRBV10-1 to TRBJ2-1; no clear D. This CDR3 comprises 14 residues. Trimming cost V 6 bases and J 9 bases, with 18 bases left between them. Germline V lookup: CDR1 WNHNN, CDR2 SYGVQD (reference sequence). DNA for the CDR3: TGCGCCAGCAGCGAAGGTATATCTGGCGGTGAGCAGTTCTTC. Amino acid sequence: CASSEGISGGEQFF.

The rearrangement uses TRBV5-1 and TRBJ2-2; perhaps TRBD2 as D (5 bases). V shed 1 base and J shed 7 bases, with 11 bases lying between them. Per germline, CDR1 SGHRS and CDR2 YFSETQ. The CDR3 covers 14 residues. The CDR3 region is CASSLSGKDGELFF. The CDR3 coding sequence is TGCGCCAGCAGCTTGTCCGGGAAGGACGGGGAGCTGTTTTTT. Combining the CDR3 with reference TRBV5-1 and TRBJ2-2 gives the whole variable domain KAGVTQTPRYLIKTRGQQVTLSCSPISGHRSVSWYQQTPGQGLQFLFEYFSETQRNKGNFPGRFSGRQFSNSRSEMNVSTLELGDSALYLCASSLSGKDGELFFGEGSRLTVL.